Shown below are 29 T cell receptor beta chains from a single sample sequenced in a study of shared clonotypes between healthy human individuals. Positively selected for CCR7, the CD45RO-negative cells used as naive CD8 cells excluded terminally differentiated effector memory CD45RA+ cells. Clones were read by immunoSEQ multiplex PCR, and TCRdb kept only the in-frame ones, dropping some. The sample yields approximately 590,000 clones, 95% to 96% seen once. The sample consisted of naive CD8+ T cells sorted from blood. These TCRs come from a woman aged 30 to 39 in good health.

This chain links TRBV10-3 with TRBJ2-5, with 10 bases identical to TRBD1. The end of the DNA fits TRBJ2-7 better, so the J call may be wrong. The germline CDR1 and CDR2 sequences are ENHRY and SYGVKD. This CDR3 contains 14 residues. The CDR3 coding sequence is TGTGCCATCAGTGAGTCGGGACAGGGGTACGAGCAGTACTTC. Amino acid sequence: CAISESGQGYEQYF.

The chain joins TRBV6-6 to TRBJ1-3; D is perhaps TRBD1 (6 bases). The V gene's germline CDR1 is MNHNY and CDR2 SVGAGI (reference sequence). Trimming took 2 bases from V and 7 from J, leaving 12 bases between them. The CDR3 has 14 residues. The CDR3 nucleotides read TGTGCCAGCAGTTACATAGGGGGGAAGAACACCATATATTTT. This codes for CASSYIGGKNTIYF.

The chain couples TRBV19 to TRBJ2-1, with TRBD2 matching over 7 bases. CDR1 is LNHDA and CDR2 is SQIVND in the germline V gene (reference sequence). The CDR3 is 17 residues long. V lost 0 bases, J lost 0 bases, and 5 bases stayed unmatched. The chain's CDR3 is CASSIEGAGSSYNEQFF. The CDR3 DNA follows: TGTGCCAGTAGTATAGAAGGAGCGGGGAGCTCCTACAATGAGCAGTTCTTC.

This chain uses TRBV5-1 with TRBJ2-2, with TRBD2 identical over 7 bases. The CDR3 contains 15 residues. Germline V gives CDR1 SGHRS, CDR2 YFSETQ. The V and J ends lost 7 bases and 3 bases, in that order; junction bases with no gene match: 9. CDR3 sequence: CASRHSSGDTGELFF. CDR3 in DNA: TGCGCCAGCCGTCATTCTAGCGGAGACACCGGGGAGCTGTTTTTT. The full variable domain, with the rest looked up from reference TRBV5-1 and TRBJ2-2, is KAGVTQTPRYLIKTRGQQVTLSCSPISGHRSVSWYQQTPGQGLQFLFEYFSETQRNKGNFPGRFSGRQFSNSRSEMNVSTLELGDSALYLCASRHSSGDTGELFFGEGSRLTVL.

V and J are TRBV19 and TRBJ2-7; 7 positions agree with TRBD1. The CDR3 is 17 residues long. With 0 bases clipped from V and 1 base from J, the junction kept 9 bases outside the gene matches. The germline V gene has CDR1 LNHDA and CDR2 SQIVND (reference sequence). CDR3 coding DNA: TGTGCCAGTAGTATAGACTACCTCGCCAGGGGGTCCTACGAGCAGTACTTC. Translating gives CASSIDYLARGSYEQYF. Using reference TRBV19 and TRBJ2-7 for the parts outside the CDR3, the full variable domain is DGGITQSPKYLFRKEGQNVTLSCEQNLNHDAMYWYRQDPGQGLRLIYYSQIVNDFQKGDIAEGYSVSREKKESFPLTVTSAQKNPTAFYLCASSIDYLARGSYEQYFGPGTRLTVT.

This chain's CDR3 is CASSGPPSIGSVYNEQFF. The CDR3 bases are TGTGCCAGCAGTGGGCCCCCGTCGATAGGGTCGGTCTACAATGAGCAGTTCTTC. The genes are TRBV2 and TRBJ2-1; no clear D gene. Trimming left V 4 bases short and J 3 bases short, with 22 bases between. Germline V CDR1 and CDR2: SNHLY, FYNNEI. This CDR3 is built from 18 residues.

This sequence joins TRBV6-1 and TRBJ1-2, with D tentatively TRBD1 (6 bases). The V end lost 6 bases, the J end lost 5 bases, and 13 bases lay between the germline ends. The CDR3 consists of 13 residues. Germline V gene sequence: CDR1 MNHNS, CDR2 SASEGT. This CDR3 is CASRLQGSYGYTF. In DNA form, the CDR3 reads TGTGCCAGCAGGTTACAGGGATCATATGGCTACACCTTC.

CDR3 bases: TGTGCCAGCAGCCCCCGACAGCCCACCTACGAGCAGTACTTC. It translates to CASSPRQPTYEQYF. The V and J genes are TRBV27 and TRBJ2-7; D may be TRBD1 (5 bases). CDR3 length equals 14 residues. V shed 6 bases and J shed 2 bases, with 14 bases lying between them. Germline loops: CDR1 MNHEY, CDR2 SMNVEV (reference sequence).

The CDR3 spells CASRAVVYQETQYF. CDR3 in DNA: TGTGCCAGCAGGGCAGTCGTTTACCAAGAGACCCAGTACTTC. J is TRBJ2-5 and V is TRBV6-1; D not resolved. This CDR3 is 14 amino acids long. V was clipped by 6 bases and J by 0 bases, with 11 bases between them. Germline V gives CDR1 MNHNS, CDR2 SASEGT.

The chain employs TRBV28 and TRBJ2-3; D is unclear. With 3 bases removed from V and 3 bases from J, the gap between germline ends came to 13 bases. This CDR3 comprises 15 residues. Germline V lookup: CDR1 MDHEN, CDR2 SYDVKM. In DNA, the CDR3 is TGTGCCAGCAGTTTTCTGAAGTCTACTACAGATACGCAGTATTTT. This encodes CASSFLKSTTDTQYF. Full variable domain (missing parts from reference TRBV28 and TRBJ2-3): DVKVTQSSRYLVKRTGEKVFLECVQDMDHENMFWYRQDPGLGLRLIYFSYDVKMKEKGDIPEGYSVSREKKERFSLILESASTNQTSMYLCASSFLKSTTDTQYFGPGTRLTVL.

The chain carries TRBV6-6 and TRBJ2-1; 13 positions agree with TRBD2. CDR1 and CDR2 (germline): MNHNY, SVGAGI (reference sequence). V trimming: 5 bases; J trimming: 5 bases; junction bases outside the gene matches: 3. The CDR3 spans 15 residues. DNA for the CDR3: TGTGCCAGCAGTCGAGGACTAGCGGGAGACAATGAGCAGTTCTTC. It is translated as CASSRGLAGDNEQFF.

This sequence joins TRBV7-3 and TRBJ2-7, with a tentative D call TRBD2 (5 bases). Looked up from germline, CDR1 is SGHTA and CDR2 is FQGTGA. V gave up 2 bases and J gave up 10 bases, with 24 bases separating them. The CDR3 covers 16 residues. The CDR3 reads CASSLLPLDSSEGQYF. As DNA, the CDR3 is TGTGCCAGCAGCTTATTGCCCTTGGATTCCAGCGAGGGACAGTACTTC. Complete variable domain (other parts from reference TRBV7-3 and TRBJ2-7): GAGVSQTPSNKVTEKGKYVELRCDPISGHTALYWYRQSLGQGPEFLIYFQGTGAADDSGLPNDRFFAVRPEGSVSTLKIQRTERGDSAVYLCASSLLPLDSSEGQYFGPGTRLTVT.

The CDR3 nucleotides are TGTGCCAGTAGTATAGGTAGTCCAGGGTATTCTGAAGCTTTCTTT. The encoded protein is CASSIGSPGYSEAFF. J is TRBJ1-1 and V is TRBV19; the D gene is possibly TRBD1 (5 bases). Looked up from germline, CDR1 is LNHDA and CDR2 is SQIVND (reference sequence). V was trimmed by 1 base and J by 6 bases, leaving 15 bases between them. This CDR3 comprises 15 residues.

The V call is TRBV27, the J call TRBJ1-6; 8 bases match TRBD1. The CDR3 is made up of 14 amino acids. The J segment lost 7 bases and the V segment lost 6 bases, leaving 5 bases of the junction unmatched. Germline lookup yields CDR1 MNHEY and CDR2 SMNVEV (reference sequence). The CDR3 coding sequence is TGTGCCAGCAGCCAGACAGGGGCAAATTCACCCCTCCACTTT. It encodes CASSQTGANSPLHF.

This chain connects TRBV27 to TRBJ1-5; tentatively, D is TRBD1 (6 bases). This CDR3 is built from 15 residues. Germline-derived CDR1 and CDR2 are MNHEY and SMNVEV (reference sequence). Trimming removed 0 bases at V and 6 bases at J, with 12 bases between. CDR3 in DNA: TGTGCCAGCAGTTTATCGATAACGGGGGCTCAGCCCCAGCATTTT. Translated: CASSLSITGAQPQHF.

This clone was seen more than once but under ten times. This chain uses TRBV27 with TRBJ2-1, with 9 nucleotides matching TRBD1. With 2 bases clipped from V and 8 bases from J, the junction kept 7 bases outside the gene matches. The CDR3 spans 15 residues. CDR1 is MNHEY and CDR2 is SMNVEV in the germline V gene (reference sequence). CDR3 bases: TGTGCCAGCAGTTTACTTGGGACAGGGAAGGATGAGCAGTTCTTC. Encoded protein: CASSLLGTGKDEQFF.

V and J are TRBV4-2 and TRBJ1-1, with D unclear. CDR1 and CDR2 from the germline V gene are LGHNA and YNFKEQ. The CDR3 is 13 amino acids. V was trimmed by 4 bases and J by 6 bases, leaving 12 bases between them. The chain's CDR3 is CASSLGEVAEAFF. For the CDR3, the DNA is TGTGCCAGCAGCCTCGGGGAGGTGGCTGAAGCTTTCTTT.

The chain joins TRBV5-4 to TRBJ1-1; 11 bases agree with TRBD1. J lost 5 bases, V lost 0 bases, and 9 bases had no gene match. The CDR3 has 17 residues. Per the germline V gene, CDR1 is SGHNT and CDR2 is YYREEE (reference sequence). This chain's CDR3 is CASSLADRGRLGTEAFF. The CDR3 nucleotides are TGTGCCAGCAGCTTGGCGGACAGGGGGCGACTGGGGACTGAAGCTTTCTTT.

This rearrangement joins TRBV29-1 to TRBJ2-1; D possibly corresponds to TRBD2 (5 bases). CDR3 size: 15 residues. Germline lookup yields CDR1 SQVTM and CDR2 ANQGSEA. V lost 7 bases to trimming and J lost 7 bases, with 23 bases between them. CDR3 region: CSDLPSRGPGNEQFF. The CDR3 DNA reads as TGCAGCGACCTACCCAGTCGAGGGCCGGGTAATGAGCAGTTCTTC.

This chain links TRBV18 with TRBJ2-7; no clear D. V lost 3 bases to trimming and J lost 4 bases, with 13 bases between them. CDR3 length: 14 residues. Germline V gives CDR1 KGHSH, CDR2 LQKENI. This chain's CDR3 is CASSPITETYEQYF. DNA for the CDR3: TGTGCCAGCTCACCCATCACAGAAACATACGAGCAGTACTTC.

The V gene is TRBV4-1, the J gene TRBJ2-1, with TRBD2 matching over 7 bases. Germline loops: CDR1 MGHRA, CDR2 YSYEKL. The junction had 8 bases not matched to a gene; V was cut back by 0 bases and J by 15 bases. The CDR3 loop spans 13 amino acids. The CDR3 DNA follows: TGCGCCAGCAGCCAAGATAAACGGGAGGATAGGTTCTTC. Protein sequence: CASSQDKREDRFF.

This rearrangement joins TRBV2 to TRBJ2-2; 10 bases fit TRBD2. CDR3 length: 15 residues. The trim removed 5 bases at V and 7 bases at J, leaving 7 bases unmatched. CDR1 is SNHLY and CDR2 is FYNNEI in the germline V gene. CDR3 residues: CASSLSSGSSGELFF. The CDR3 bases are TGTGCCAGCAGTCTATCTAGCGGGAGTAGCGGGGAGCTGTTTTTT.

V usage is TRBV6-5 and J usage is TRBJ1-1, with 7 bases fitting TRBD1. V trimming: 2 bases; J trimming: 5 bases; junction bases outside the gene matches: 2. There are 13 residues in the CDR3. Germline CDR1 reads MNHEY; CDR2 reads SVGAGI. The CDR3 is CASSYQGGTEAFF. For the CDR3, the DNA is TGTGCCAGCAGTTACCAGGGGGGGACTGAAGCTTTCTTT.

The chain recombines TRBV28 with TRBJ2-5, with D possibly being TRBD1 (6 bases). Germline CDR1 reads MDHEN; CDR2 reads SYDVKM. The V gene lost 3 bases and the J gene lost 2 bases, with 10 bases spanning the gap. The CDR3 is made up of 14 amino acids. The CDR3, as DNA: TGTGCCAGCAGTTTCCAGGGGCGTCAAGAGACCCAGTACTTC. The encoded protein is CASSFQGRQETQYF.

This clone was detected once. CDR3 amino acids: CASSEWGQGYEQYF. CDR3 nucleotide sequence: TGTGCCAGCAGTGAATGGGGGCAGGGGTACGAGCAGTACTTC. This chain links TRBV6-1 with TRBJ2-7; maybe TRBD1 (6 bases). V was trimmed by 2 bases and J by 4 bases, leaving 12 bases between them. Germline CDR1 MNHNS, CDR2 SASEGT. The CDR3 runs 14 residues.

This clone was seen a handful of times. This sequence joins TRBV7-9 and TRBJ2-1; a weak D match, TRBD2 (6 bases). The CDR3 is 15 amino acids. The V and J ends lost 0 bases and 8 bases respectively, with 14 bases between them. CDR1 and CDR2 from the germline V gene are SEHNR and FQNEAQ (reference sequence). The DNA for the CDR3 is TGTGCCAGCAGCTTAGCGACGGGAGCGGTGGATGAGCAGTTCTTC. It encodes CASSLATGAVDEQFF.

This clone came up once. The V gene is TRBV27, the J gene TRBJ2-3; no reliable D call. Looked up from germline, CDR1 is MNHEY and CDR2 is SMNVEV (reference sequence). V shed 1 base and J shed 1 base, with 3 bases lying between them. The CDR3 spans 13 residues. CDR3 amino acids: CASSLYGTDTQYF. As DNA, the CDR3 is TGTGCCAGCAGTTTATACGGCACAGATACGCAGTATTTT.

V and J are TRBV7-9 and TRBJ2-3; either TRBD1 or TRBD2 may fit D (6 bases each). CDR3 length: 16 residues. With 4 bases removed from V and 4 bases from J, the gap between germline ends came to 18 bases. Germline loops: CDR1 SEHNR, CDR2 FQNEAQ (reference sequence). The CDR3 nucleotides read TGTGCCAGCAGCTCTCGGCCGGGGGCGGTTCCAGATACGCAGTATTTT. It specifies CASSSRPGAVPDTQYF.

The chain couples TRBV28 to TRBJ2-7; D perhaps matches TRBD1 (6 bases). Between the trimmed V and J ends, which lost 4 bases and 5 bases, there was a span of 15 bases. The CDR3 runs 14 residues. Germline CDR1 MDHEN, CDR2 SYDVKM. The CDR3 loop reads CASSWLAGDDEQYF. In DNA form, the CDR3 reads TGTGCCAGCAGTTGGTTGGCAGGGGACGACGAGCAGTACTTC.